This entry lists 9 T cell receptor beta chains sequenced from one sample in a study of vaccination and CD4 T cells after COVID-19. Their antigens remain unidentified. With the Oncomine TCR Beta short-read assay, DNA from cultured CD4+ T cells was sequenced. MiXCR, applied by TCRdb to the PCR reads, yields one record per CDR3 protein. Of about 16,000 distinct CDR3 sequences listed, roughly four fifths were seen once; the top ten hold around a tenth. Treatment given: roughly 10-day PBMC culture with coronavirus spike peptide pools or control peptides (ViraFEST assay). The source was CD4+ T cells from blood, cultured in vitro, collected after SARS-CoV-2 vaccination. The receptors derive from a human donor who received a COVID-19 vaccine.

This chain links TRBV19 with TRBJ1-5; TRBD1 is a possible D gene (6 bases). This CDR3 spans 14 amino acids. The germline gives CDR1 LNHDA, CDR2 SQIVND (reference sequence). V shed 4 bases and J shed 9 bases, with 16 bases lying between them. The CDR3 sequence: CASSTSRGSGPQHF. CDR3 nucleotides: TGTGCCAGTAGTACGTCCAGGGGCTCAGGGCCCCAGCATTTT.

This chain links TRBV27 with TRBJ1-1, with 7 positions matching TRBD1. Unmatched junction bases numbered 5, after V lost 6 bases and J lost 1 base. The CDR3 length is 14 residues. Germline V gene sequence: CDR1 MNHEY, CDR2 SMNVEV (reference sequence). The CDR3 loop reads CASSYRQGNTEAFF. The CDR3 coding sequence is TGTGCCAGCAGCTATAGACAGGGGAACACTGAAGCTTTCTTT.

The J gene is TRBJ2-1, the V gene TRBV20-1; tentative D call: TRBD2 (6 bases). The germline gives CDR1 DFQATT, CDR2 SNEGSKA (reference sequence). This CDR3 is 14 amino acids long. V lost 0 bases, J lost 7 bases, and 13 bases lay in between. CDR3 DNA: TGCAGTGCTAGAGATGGGGCGGGGCCGAATGAGCAGTTCTTC. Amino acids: CSARDGAGPNEQFF.

The CDR3 coding sequence is TGTGCCAGTAGTATCGATTATACGCAGTATTTT. It specifies CASSIDYTQYF. The rearrangement joins TRBV19 to TRBJ2-3, with no clear D. Deletions cut 3 bases from V and 7 bases from J, with 5 bases between. This CDR3 is built from 11 residues. Germline V gives CDR1 LNHDA, CDR2 SQIVND (reference sequence). Looking up the rest from reference TRBV19 and TRBJ2-3 gives the full variable domain: DGGITQSPKYLFRKEGQNVTLSCEQNLNHDAMYWYRQDPGQGLRLIYYSQIVNDFQKGDIAEGYSVSREKKESFPLTVTSAQKNPTAFYLCASSIDYTQYFGPGTRLTVL.

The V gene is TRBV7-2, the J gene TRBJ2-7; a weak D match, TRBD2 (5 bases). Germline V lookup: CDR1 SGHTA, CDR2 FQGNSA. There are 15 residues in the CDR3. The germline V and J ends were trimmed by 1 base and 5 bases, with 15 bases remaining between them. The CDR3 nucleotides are TGTGCCAGCAGCTTAGGTCCTCGGGGAACAGACGAGCAGTACTTC. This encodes CASSLGPRGTDEQYF.

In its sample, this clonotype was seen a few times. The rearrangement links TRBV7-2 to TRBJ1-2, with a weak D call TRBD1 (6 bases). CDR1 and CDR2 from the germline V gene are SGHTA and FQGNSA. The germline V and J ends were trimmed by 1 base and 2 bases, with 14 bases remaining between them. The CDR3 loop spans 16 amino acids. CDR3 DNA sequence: TGTGCCAGCAGCTTAGTGGTCGGGCAGGGGAACTATGGCTACACCTTC. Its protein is CASSLVVGQGNYGYTF.

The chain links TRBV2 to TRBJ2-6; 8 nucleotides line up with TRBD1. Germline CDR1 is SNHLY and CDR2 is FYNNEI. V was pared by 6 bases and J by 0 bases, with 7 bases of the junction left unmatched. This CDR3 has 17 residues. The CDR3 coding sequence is TGTGCCAGCAGCCCCGGGACAGGCGTCTCTGGGGCCAACGTCCTGACTTTC. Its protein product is CASSPGTGVSGANVLTF.

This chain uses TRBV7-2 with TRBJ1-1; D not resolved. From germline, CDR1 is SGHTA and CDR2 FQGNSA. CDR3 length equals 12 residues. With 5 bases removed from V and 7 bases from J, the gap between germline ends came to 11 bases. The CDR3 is CASSRSLLEAFF. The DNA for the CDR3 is TGTGCCAGCAGCAGATCCCTCCTTGAAGCTTTCTTT.

CDR3 protein: CSARPFLGLYTEAFF. The CDR3 DNA sequence: TGCAGTGCTAGACCGTTCTTGGGGCTGTACACTGAAGCTTTCTTT. This chain links TRBV20-1 with TRBJ1-1; TRBD1 is a possible D gene (5 bases). The CDR3 has 15 amino acids. The V gene lost 2 bases and the J gene lost 3 bases, with 16 bases spanning the gap. Germline-derived CDR1 and CDR2 are DFQATT and SNEGSKA (reference sequence).